This T cell receptor (beta chain) was profiled in a study of shared clonotypes between healthy human individuals. On this clone: Its antigen is unidentified.

Generated by immunoSEQ multiplex PCR, the TCRdb table keeps only in-frame clones and is missing some. This sample has approximately 1.4 million clones, with 98% found just once. Regarding the study as a whole: Estimated richness was generally greater in naive than memory subsets.

This CDR3 spans 14 amino acids. Per the germline V gene, CDR1 is SNHLY and CDR2 is FYNNEI. Deletions cut 1 base from V and 5 bases from J, with 9 bases between. The sequencing sample was made of naive CD4+ T cells sorted from blood. As to subset: CD45RA+ positively selected. The sequence came from a man aged 25-45 years in good health. The chain has TRBV2 and TRBJ1-5; D is unclear. The CDR3 DNA follows: TGTGCCAGCAGTGAAGGTCAAATTGATCAGCCCCAGCATTTT. Translation: CASSEGQIDQPQHF.